One and the same sample provided the 22 T cell receptor beta chains below, sequenced in a study of shared T cell receptors in the human thymus. Sequenced by immunoSEQ multiplex PCR; TCRdb stores in-frame clones only, minus some. The sample carries hundreds of thousands of clones, approximately 90% recorded once. These data are also associated with another study on human thymus T cells.

Sequencing used thymocytes. The receptors come from a boy under three years old with a congenital heart defect.

This chain connects TRBV10-3 to TRBJ2-7; D gene uncertain. CDR3 length: 10 amino acids. Trimming removed 8 bases at V and 2 bases at J, with 4 bases between. The germline CDR1 and CDR2 sequences are ENHRY and SYGVKD. The CDR3 protein is CAIDTYEQYF. The DNA of the CDR3 is TGTGCCATCGACACCTACGAGCAGTACTTC.

V usage is TRBV12-5 and J usage is TRBJ1-5; a possible D gene is TRBD1 (6 bases). The CDR3 has 15 amino acids. Between the trimmed V and J ends, which lost 5 bases and 3 bases, there was a span of 14 bases. Germline V gene data show CDR1 as LGHNT and CDR2 as FRNRAP. CDR3 sequence reads: CASGRTQGHNQPQHF. CDR3 nucleotide sequence: TGTGCTAGTGGTAGGACCCAGGGGCACAATCAGCCCCAGCATTTT.

The chain links TRBV27 to TRBJ2-1, with 13 nucleotides matching TRBD2. J lost 6 bases, V lost 5 bases, and 7 bases had no gene match. CDR1 MNHEY and CDR2 SMNVEV come from the germline V gene (reference sequence). This CDR3 comprises 16 residues. CDR3 DNA: TGTGCCAGCAGTACAAGGGGGACTAGCGGGACCAATGAGCAGTTCTTC. Translated, it gives CASSTRGTSGTNEQFF.

This clone has more than one count but fewer than ten. The chain carries TRBV19 and TRBJ2-1; 7 bases fit TRBD2. Losses at the gene ends were 3 bases for V and 5 bases for J; bases not matched to a gene: 4. The CDR3 totals 14 residues. CDR1 and CDR2 (germline): LNHDA, SQIVND (reference sequence). The CDR3 coding sequence is TGTGCCAGTAGTATCGGGAGGCCCCACAATGAGCAGTTCTTC. This codes for CASSIGRPHNEQFF.

This chain uses TRBV25-1 with TRBJ1-5; unclear D gene. Per germline, CDR1 MGHDK and CDR2 SYGVNS. V lost 7 bases and J 4 bases, leaving 8 bases between the germline ends. CDR3 length equals 12 residues. The DNA for the CDR3 is TGTGCCAGCACGCAGGATAATCAGCCCCAGCATTTT. Its protein product is CASTQDNQPQHF.

Concerning this clone: The same CDR3 is also encoded by other DNA sequences in this sample. The rearrangement uses TRBV9 and TRBJ2-3; TRBD2 matches at 16 bases. The CDR3 runs 16 residues. V trimming: 2 bases; J trimming: 4 bases; junction bases outside the gene matches: 1. Germline V gene sequence: CDR1 SGDLS, CDR2 YYNGEE. This chain's CDR3 is CASSVGLAGGADTQYF. As DNA, the CDR3 is TGTGCCAGCAGCGTGGGACTAGCGGGAGGGGCAGATACGCAGTATTTT.

This clone was recorded once. The chain links TRBV4-2 to TRBJ2-7, with TRBD2 matching over 8 bases. There are 18 residues in the CDR3. From germline, CDR1 is LGHNA and CDR2 YNFKEQ. After removal of 0 bases from V and 0 bases from J, the junction contained 10 bases not matched to a gene. In DNA, the CDR3 is TGTGCCAGCAGCCAAGAGCCCTACGAGAGCGGGGGCTCCTACGAGCAGTACTTC. Translating it yields CASSQEPYESGGSYEQYF.

The chain couples TRBV11-2 to TRBJ2-3; the match to TRBD2 covers 10 bases. Per the germline V gene, CDR1 is SGHAT and CDR2 is FQNNGV. The CDR3 totals 19 residues. V gave up 2 bases and J gave up 3 bases; unmatched junction bases: 14. This CDR3 reads CASSLSKSPLAGVTDTQYF. The CDR3 DNA sequence: TGTGCCAGCAGCTTATCTAAATCCCCTCTAGCGGGAGTAACAGATACGCAGTATTTT.

The rearrangement uses TRBV11-1 and TRBJ2-7; 7 bases match TRBD2. J lost 3 bases, V lost 5 bases, and 10 bases had no gene match. Per germline, CDR1 SGHAT and CDR2 FQDESV (reference sequence). CDR3 size: 15 residues. The CDR3 is CASSHSVREVYEQYF. In DNA form, the CDR3 reads TGTGCCAGCAGCCATTCCGTCCGGGAGGTCTACGAGCAGTACTTC.

This clone was picked up one time. CDR3 loop: CASSLVSGTSEQYF. The CDR3, as DNA: TGCGCCAGCAGCTTGGTCAGCGGGACCTCCGAGCAGTACTTC. This chain connects TRBV5-1 to TRBJ2-7; TRBD2 matches at 7 bases. This CDR3 spans 14 amino acids. Germline CDR1 and CDR2: SGHRS and YFSETQ. V was pared by 0 bases and J by 6 bases, with 6 bases of the junction left unmatched.

The chain carries TRBV13 and TRBJ2-1, with 14 bases identical to TRBD2. Germline lookup yields CDR1 PRHDT and CDR2 FYEKMQ (reference sequence). V gave up 4 bases and J gave up 0 bases; unmatched junction bases: 5. The CDR3 extends over 18 amino acids. The CDR3, as DNA: TGTGCCAGCAGCTGTCCCGGGACTAGCGGGAGCTCCTACAATGAGCAGTTCTTC. This sequence encodes CASSCPGTSGSSYNEQFF.

The chain recombines TRBV5-7 with TRBJ2-7; 7 nucleotides agree with TRBD1. TRBV5-7 is annotated as an ORF whose role is uncertain. The trim removed 3 bases at V and 3 bases at J, leaving 9 bases unmatched. CDR3 length: 15 residues. Written as DNA, the CDR3 is TGTGCCAGCAGCTCGCGGCCTACAGGGGTCTACGAGCAGTACTTC. This encodes CASSSRPTGVYEQYF.

The chain recombines TRBV14 with TRBJ2-7, with 11 bases that match TRBD2. Germline assignment: CDR1 SGHDN and CDR2 FVKESK. There are 14 residues in the CDR3. The junction had 3 bases not matched to a gene; V was cut back by 2 bases and J by 6 bases. CDR3 DNA: TGTGCCAGCAGCCAACTAGCGGGAGGTTTCGAGCAGTACTTC. This translates into CASSQLAGGFEQYF.

Comment on this clone: Other DNA sequences of this sample code for an identical CDR3. The chain employs TRBV13 and TRBJ2-7; no clear D gene. Trimming took 0 bases from V and 0 from J, leaving 3 bases between them. The germline gives CDR1 PRHDT, CDR2 FYEKMQ (reference sequence). The CDR3 length is 13 residues. CDR3 protein: CASSLGGSYEQYF. Written as DNA, the CDR3 is TGTGCCAGCAGCTTAGGCGGCTCCTACGAGCAGTACTTC. The full variable domain, rest sourced from reference TRBV13 and TRBJ2-7, is AAGVIQSPRHLIKEKRETATLKCYPIPRHDTVYWYQQGPGQDPQFLISFYEKMQSDKGSIPDRFSAQQFSDYHSELNMSSLELGDSALYFCASSLGGSYEQYFGPGTRLTVT.

V gene TRBV5-1 combines with J gene TRBJ2-4; D remains unclear. The length of the CDR3 is 16 residues. Germline V gives CDR1 SGHRS, CDR2 YFSETQ. V lost 1 base and J 0 bases, leaving 11 bases between the germline ends. CDR3 in DNA: TGCGCCAGCAGCTTGCAGCCCACTATAGCCAAAAACATTCAGTACTTC. Protein sequence: CASSLQPTIAKNIQYF.

The rearrangement joins TRBV6-6 to TRBJ1-5; D unclear. The CDR3 runs to 16 residues. Trimming left V 4 bases short and J 0 bases short, with 13 bases between. The germline V gene has CDR1 MNHNY and CDR2 SVGAGI (reference sequence). CDR3 nucleotide sequence: TGTGCCAGCAGTTTCGTTCTTGCGATTAGCAATCAGCCCCAGCATTTT. Translation: CASSFVLAISNQPQHF.

This chain links TRBV6-1 with TRBJ1-2, with a weak D call TRBD1 (6 bases). The CDR3 spans 16 residues. V lost 1 base and J 4 bases, leaving 16 bases between the germline ends. Germline V gene sequence: CDR1 MNHNS, CDR2 SASEGT. The CDR3 DNA reads as TGTGCCAGCAGTGAAGGCGGGGGCCCCCTAGTCTATGGCTACACCTTC. It codes for CASSEGGGPLVYGYTF.

The chain carries TRBV4-1 and TRBJ2-7, with TRBD2 identical over 9 bases. CDR1 is MGHRA and CDR2 is YSYEKL in the germline V gene. J gave up 2 bases and V 1 base, and 6 bases lay outside the gene matches. The CDR3 spans 16 residues. The CDR3 nucleotides are TGCGCCAGCAGCCAAGTTACTAGCGGGCCCCCCTACGAGCAGTACTTC. This sequence encodes CASSQVTSGPPYEQYF.

This clone was picked up a small number of times. The chain's CDR3 is CASSLGTGRSGNTIYF. As DNA, the CDR3 is TGTGCCAGCAGCTTAGGGACAGGGCGGTCTGGAAACACCATATATTTT. The J gene is TRBJ1-3, the V gene TRBV5-4; the match to TRBD1 covers 9 bases. Germline V lookup: CDR1 SGHNT, CDR2 YYREEE (reference sequence). V shed 2 bases and J 1 base; nucleotides not matched to a gene: 4. The CDR3 is 16 amino acids.

The chain links TRBV7-9 to TRBJ1-2; D possibly corresponds to TRBD1 (6 bases). The germline CDR1 and CDR2 sequences are SEHNR and FQNEAQ (reference sequence). V was cut by 2 bases and J by 8 bases, with 12 bases left in between. CDR3 length: 13 amino acids. The CDR3, as DNA: TGTGCCAGCAGCTTATCAGGACAGAGGGGCTACACCTTC. Its translation: CASSLSGQRGYTF.

The chain employs TRBV11-2 and TRBJ2-5; weak D call: TRBD1 (5 bases). This CDR3 comprises 13 residues. CDR1 and CDR2 (germline): SGHAT, FQNNGV. The V end lost 3 bases, the J end lost 5 bases, and 10 bases lay between the germline ends. CDR3 sequence reads: CASSLGRPETQYF. CDR3 sequence (DNA): TGTGCCAGCAGCTTGGGGCGGCCGGAGACCCAGTACTTC.

The rearrangement uses TRBV7-8 and TRBJ2-2, with TRBD1 matching 8 bases. This CDR3 has 17 residues. After removal of 5 bases from V and 0 bases from J, the junction contained 8 bases not matched to a gene. The germline V gene encodes CDR1 SGHVS and CDR2 FQNEAQ. The CDR3, as DNA: TGTGCCAGCAGCGACCGGGACAGGAATGCGAACACCGGGGAGCTGTTTTTT. Protein: CASSDRDRNANTGELFF. The whole variable domain, remainder taken from reference TRBV7-8 and TRBJ2-2, is GAGVSQSPRYKVAKRGQDVALRCDPISGHVSLFWYQQALGQGPEFLTYFQNEAQLDKSGLPSDRFFAERPEGSVSTLKIQRTQQEDSAVYLCASSDRDRNANTGELFFGEGSRLTVL.